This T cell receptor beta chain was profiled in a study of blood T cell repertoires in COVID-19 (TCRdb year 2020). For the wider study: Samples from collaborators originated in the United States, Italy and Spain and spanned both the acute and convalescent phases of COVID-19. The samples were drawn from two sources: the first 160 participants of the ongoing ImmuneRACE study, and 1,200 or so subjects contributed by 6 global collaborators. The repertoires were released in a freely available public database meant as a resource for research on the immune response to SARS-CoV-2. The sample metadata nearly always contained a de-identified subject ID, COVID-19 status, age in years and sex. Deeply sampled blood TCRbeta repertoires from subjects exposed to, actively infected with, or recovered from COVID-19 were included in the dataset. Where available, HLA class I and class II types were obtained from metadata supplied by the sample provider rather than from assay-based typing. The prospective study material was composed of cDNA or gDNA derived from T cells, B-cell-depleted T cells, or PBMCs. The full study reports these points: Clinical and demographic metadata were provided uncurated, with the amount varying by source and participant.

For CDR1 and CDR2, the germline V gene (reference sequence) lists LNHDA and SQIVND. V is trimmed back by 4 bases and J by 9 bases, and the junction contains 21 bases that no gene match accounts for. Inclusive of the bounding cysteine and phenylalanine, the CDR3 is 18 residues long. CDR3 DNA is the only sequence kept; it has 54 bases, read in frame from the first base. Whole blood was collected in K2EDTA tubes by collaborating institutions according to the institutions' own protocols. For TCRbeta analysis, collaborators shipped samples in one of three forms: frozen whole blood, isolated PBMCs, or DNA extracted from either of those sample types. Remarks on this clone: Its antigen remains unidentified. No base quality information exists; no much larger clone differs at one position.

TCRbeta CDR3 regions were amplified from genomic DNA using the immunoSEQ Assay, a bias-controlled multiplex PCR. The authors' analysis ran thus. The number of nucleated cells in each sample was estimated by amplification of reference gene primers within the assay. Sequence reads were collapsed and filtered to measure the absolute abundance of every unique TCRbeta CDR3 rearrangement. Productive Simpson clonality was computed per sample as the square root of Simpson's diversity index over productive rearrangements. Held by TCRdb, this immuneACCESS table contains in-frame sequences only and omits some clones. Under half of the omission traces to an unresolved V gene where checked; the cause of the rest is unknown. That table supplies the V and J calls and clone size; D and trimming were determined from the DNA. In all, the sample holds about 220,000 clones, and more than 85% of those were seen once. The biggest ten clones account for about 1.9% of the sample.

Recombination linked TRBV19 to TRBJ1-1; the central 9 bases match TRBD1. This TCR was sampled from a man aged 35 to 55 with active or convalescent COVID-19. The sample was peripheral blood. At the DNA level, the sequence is TGTGCCAGTAGTACCTCGATCGATGCATATGGGGACAGGGCCCAAGCTTTCTTT. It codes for CASSTSIDAYGDRAQAFF. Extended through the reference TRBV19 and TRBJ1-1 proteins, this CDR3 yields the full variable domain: DGGITQSPKYLFRKEGQNVTLSCEQNLNHDAMYWYRQDPGQGLRLIYYSQIVNDFQKGDIAEGYSVSREKKESFPLTVTSAQKNPTAFYLCASSTSIDAYGDRAQAFFGQGTRLTVV.